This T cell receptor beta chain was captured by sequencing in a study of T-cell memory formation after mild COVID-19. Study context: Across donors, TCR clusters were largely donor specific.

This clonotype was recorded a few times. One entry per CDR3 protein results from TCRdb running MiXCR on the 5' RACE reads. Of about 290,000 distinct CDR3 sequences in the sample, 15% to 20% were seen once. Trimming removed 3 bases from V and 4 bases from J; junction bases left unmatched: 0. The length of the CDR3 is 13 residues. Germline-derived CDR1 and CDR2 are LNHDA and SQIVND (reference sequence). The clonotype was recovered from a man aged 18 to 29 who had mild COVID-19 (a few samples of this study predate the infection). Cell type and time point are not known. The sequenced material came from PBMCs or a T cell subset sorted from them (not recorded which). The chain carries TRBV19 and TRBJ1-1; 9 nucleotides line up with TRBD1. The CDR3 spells CASSMTGGTEAFF. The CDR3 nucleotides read TGTGCCAGTAGTATGACAGGGGGCACTGAAGCTTTCTTT.